The next 18 T cell receptor beta chains were all read from a single sample in a study of blood T cell repertoires in COVID-19. Profiled with immunoSEQ multiplex PCR; TCRdb holds only in-frame clones, not every one. Among 150,000 to 190,000 clones listed, around four fifths were seen once. Sequences were obtained from peripheral blood. The receptors shown here come from a woman aged 80 or over with acute or convalescent COVID-19.

A few counts support this clone. The chain employs TRBV9 and TRBJ2-2, with TRBD2 identical over 12 bases. Germline values: CDR1 SGDLS, CDR2 YYNGEE. The CDR3 is made up of 17 amino acids. With V trimmed by 2 bases and J by 1 base, 3 bases remained unmatched. CDR3 loop: CASSVRTSGENTGELFF. The CDR3 nucleotides read TGTGCCAGCAGCGTCCGGACTAGCGGGGAGAACACCGGGGAGCTGTTTTTT.

The chain has TRBV7-9 and TRBJ2-3, with 10 bases identical to TRBD1. V lost 4 bases and J lost 12; bases outside the gene matches: 7. The CDR3 length is 13 residues. Germline CDR1 SEHNR, CDR2 FQNEAQ (reference sequence). The CDR3, as DNA: TGTGCCAGCAGCTCGTCCGGGACAGGGGAACAGTATTTT. It yields the protein CASSSSGTGEQYF. The full variable domain, rest sourced from reference TRBV7-9 and TRBJ2-3, is DTGVSQNPRHKITKRGQNVTFRCDPISEHNRLYWYRQTLGQGPEFLTYFQNEAQLEKSRLLSDRFSAERPKGSFSTLEIQRTEQGDSAMYLCASSSSGTGEQYFGPGTRLTVL.

The chain links TRBV2 to TRBJ1-2; 7 bases match TRBD1. The germline V gene has CDR1 SNHLY and CDR2 FYNNEI. V lost 5 bases, J lost 2 bases, and 5 bases stayed unmatched. The CDR3 covers 14 residues. The CDR3 nucleotides are TGTGCCAGCAGTCGTCAGGGGGGCAACTATGGCTACACCTTC. It specifies CASSRQGGNYGYTF.

V usage is TRBV19 and J usage is TRBJ2-3; no reliable D call. The germline V gene encodes CDR1 LNHDA and CDR2 SQIVND (reference sequence). The V end was cut by 0 bases, the J end by 0 bases, with 13 bases between. The CDR3 contains 17 residues. The CDR3 loop is CASSIDGERISTDTQYF. The CDR3 nucleotides are TGTGCCAGTAGTATAGATGGAGAAAGGATTAGCACAGATACGCAGTATTTT. The whole variable domain, remainder taken from reference TRBV19 and TRBJ2-3, is DGGITQSPKYLFRKEGQNVTLSCEQNLNHDAMYWYRQDPGQGLRLIYYSQIVNDFQKGDIAEGYSVSREKKESFPLTVTSAQKNPTAFYLCASSIDGERISTDTQYFGPGTRLTVL.

The CDR3 bases are TGCAGCGCCCAAAAACTCACCTCACCCCTCACAGATACGCAGTATTTT. This codes for CSAQKLTSPLTDTQYF. V is TRBV29-1 and J is TRBJ2-3; D ambiguous. Per the germline V gene, CDR1 is SQVTM and CDR2 is ANQGSEA. The CDR3 consists of 16 residues. V dropped 7 bases and J dropped 2 bases, with 22 bases sitting between them.

The V gene is TRBV7-3, the J gene TRBJ2-1; 12 bases are a match to TRBD2. The CDR3 covers 14 residues. With 4 bases clipped from V and 9 bases from J, the junction kept 4 bases outside the gene matches. The germline V gene has CDR1 SGHTA and CDR2 FQGTGA. The CDR3 protein is CASSSTSGRLEQFF. As DNA, the CDR3 is TGTGCCAGCAGCTCGACTAGCGGGAGACTTGAGCAGTTCTTC.

The chain recombines TRBV5-1 with TRBJ2-2; 9 bases are shared with TRBD1. The V gene's germline CDR1 is SGHRS and CDR2 YFSETQ. The junction had 18 bases not matched to a gene; V was cut back by 4 bases and J by 5 bases. The CDR3 consists of 19 residues. CDR3 sequence (DNA): TGCGCCAGCAGCCTAGTTGGTACGGGGACAGGGTCGGGAACCGGGGAGCTGTTTTTT. Its translation is CASSLVGTGTGSGTGELFF.

This clone was recorded a few times. The CDR3 reads CASSLGFSTNGYTF. In nucleotides, the CDR3 is TGCGCCAGCAGCCTCGGATTCTCCACTAATGGCTACACCTTC. The gene calls are TRBV5-1 and TRBJ1-2; D gene uncertain. CDR1 SGHRS and CDR2 YFSETQ come from the germline V gene. CDR3 length: 14 residues. Trimming stripped 4 bases from V and 6 bases from J, with 16 bases between.

V and J are TRBV5-4 and TRBJ2-1; 8 bases are shared with TRBD2. Trimming took 1 base from V and 5 from J; bases not matched to a gene: 5. The germline V gene encodes CDR1 SGHNT and CDR2 YYREEE (reference sequence). This CDR3 is 15 amino acids long. CDR3 in amino acids: CASSLRAGADNEQFF. The CDR3 DNA is TGTGCCAGCAGCTTGCGAGCGGGAGCCGACAATGAGCAGTTCTTC.

The chain joins TRBV18 to TRBJ1-5; D perhaps matches TRBD1 (6 bases). CDR3 length equals 15 residues. CDR1 KGHSH and CDR2 LQKENI come from the germline V gene. The V gene lost 3 bases and the J gene lost 0 bases, with 9 bases spanning the gap. CDR3 nucleotides: TGTGCCAGCTCACCGCGACAGGATAGCAATCAGCCCCAGCATTTT. It encodes CASSPRQDSNQPQHF. The full variable domain, with the rest looked up from reference TRBV18 and TRBJ1-5, is NAGVMQNPRHLVRRRGQEARLRCSPMKGHSHVYWYRQLPEEGLKFMVYLQKENIIDESGMPKERFSAEFPKEGPSILRIQQVVRGDSAAYFCASSPRQDSNQPQHFGDGTRLSIL.

The J gene is TRBJ1-5, the V gene TRBV2; D might be TRBD1 (5 bases). This CDR3 is 14 amino acids long. Germline V gives CDR1 SNHLY, CDR2 FYNNEI. Trimming removed 7 bases at V and 7 bases at J, with 17 bases between. CDR3 nucleotide sequence: TGTGCCAGCACTCGCAGGGAAGGTTCCCAGCCCCAGCATTTT. Translating gives CASTRREGSQPQHF.

The rearrangement uses TRBV4-3 and TRBJ2-5, with a weak D call TRBD2 (5 bases). V was shortened by 0 bases and J by 1 base, with 9 bases between the two germline ends. CDR1 is LGHNA, CDR2 YSLEER, per germline. CDR3 size: 15 residues. CDR3 residues: CASSQDPGSQETQYF. The CDR3 DNA follows: TGCGCCAGCAGCCAAGATCCGGGGTCCCAAGAGACCCAGTACTTC.

The chain uses TRBV6-5 and TRBJ1-4; D remains unclear. From germline, CDR1 is MNHEY and CDR2 SVGAGI. V was pared by 0 bases and J by 13 bases, with 15 bases between. The CDR3 length is 14 residues. CDR3 DNA: TGTGCCAGCAGTTACTCGATGGAGGCTTTGGTACTGTTTTTT. Residues: CASSYSMEALVLFF.

The chain recombines TRBV11-2 with TRBJ1-6; 8 nucleotides align to TRBD1. V lost 5 bases to trimming and J lost 4 bases; unmatched junction nucleotides: 4. The CDR3 runs 15 residues. Germline CDR1 SGHAT, CDR2 FQNNGV. CDR3 amino acids: CASSGRTGYNSPLHF. The CDR3 bases are TGTGCCAGCAGCGGACGGACAGGGTATAATTCACCCCTCCACTTT.

V gene TRBV7-2 combines with J gene TRBJ2-7, with 7 bases matching TRBD2. CDR3 length: 16 amino acids. CDR1 and CDR2 (germline): SGHTA, FQGNSA. V lost 0 bases, J lost 2 bases, and 7 bases stayed unmatched. The CDR3 here is CASSLALGSGTYEQYF. The CDR3 bases are TGTGCCAGCAGCTTAGCCCTGGGGAGCGGGACCTACGAGCAGTACTTC.

V is TRBV7-8 and J is TRBJ2-7, with TRBD1 identical over 7 bases. The CDR3 has 14 amino acids. V shed 5 bases, J shed 5 bases, and the junction held 9 bases outside the gene matches. CDR1 and CDR2 (germline): SGHVS, FQNEAQ. CDR3 DNA: TGTGCCAGCAGCCTGACGACAGGGCATAACGAGCAGTACTTC. Encoded protein: CASSLTTGHNEQYF.

The chain has TRBV19 and TRBJ1-2; perhaps TRBD1 as D (6 bases). The germline gives CDR1 LNHDA, CDR2 SQIVND (reference sequence). Trimming took off 4 bases at V and 4 bases at J, with 16 bases between the two ends. There are 15 residues in the CDR3. CDR3 nucleotides: TGTGCCAGTAGTACCACAAGGACAGCACCCTATGGCTACACCTTC. Residues: CASSTTRTAPYGYTF.

This clone was found once. CDR3 residues: CASSEERPTGGEQYF. The CDR3 DNA is TGTGCCAGCAGTGAAGAAAGGCCCACCGGAGGCGAGCAGTACTTC. The chain has TRBV6-1 and TRBJ2-7; a possible D gene is TRBD2 (5 bases). The CDR3 runs to 15 residues. V lost 1 base to trimming and J lost 6 bases, with 16 bases between them. CDR1 is MNHNS and CDR2 is SASEGT in the germline V gene.